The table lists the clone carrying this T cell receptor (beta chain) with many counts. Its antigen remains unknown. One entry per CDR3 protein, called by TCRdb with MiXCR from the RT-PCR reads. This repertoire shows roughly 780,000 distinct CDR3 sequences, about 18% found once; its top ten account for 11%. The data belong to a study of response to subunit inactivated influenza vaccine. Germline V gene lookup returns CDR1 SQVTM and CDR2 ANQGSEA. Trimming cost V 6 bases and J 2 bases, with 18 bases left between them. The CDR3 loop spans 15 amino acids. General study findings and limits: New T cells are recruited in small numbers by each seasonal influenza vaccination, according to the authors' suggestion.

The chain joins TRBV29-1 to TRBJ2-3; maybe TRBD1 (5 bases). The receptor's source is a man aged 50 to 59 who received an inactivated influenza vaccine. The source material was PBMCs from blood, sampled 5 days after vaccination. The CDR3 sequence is CSVLNRPATTDTQYF. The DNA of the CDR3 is TGCAGCGTCTTGAACAGGCCAGCAACCACAGATACGCAGTATTTT.